These 16 T cell receptor beta chains came from one sample sequenced in a study of radiotherapy plus CTLA-4 blockade in lung cancer. Assay: immunoSEQ multiplex PCR; the TCRdb copy retains only in-frame clones and omits some. The data contain about 66,000 clones, around 83% of them singletons. The material sequenced was peripheral blood, taken from a patient treated with radiotherapy plus ipilimumab. The receptors were sampled from a human donor with non-small cell lung cancer who had a partial response to radiotherapy plus ipilimumab.

This sequence joins TRBV29-1 and TRBJ1-2; maybe TRBD1 (5 bases). The CDR3 contains 19 residues. V gave up 5 bases and J gave up 4 bases, with 32 bases separating them. The V gene's germline CDR1 is SQVTM and CDR2 ANQGSEA. The CDR3 DNA follows: TGCAGCGTTTTCCCTTCACCGGGGGACGAAGGCGTCTCCTCCTATGGCTACACCTTC. This sequence encodes CSVFPSPGDEGVSSYGYTF.

This chain connects TRBV6-5 to TRBJ1-5, with a weak D call TRBD1 (6 bases). CDR3 length: 14 residues. Looked up from germline, CDR1 is MNHEY and CDR2 is SVGAGI. Trimming removed 4 bases from V and 5 bases from J, with 12 bases in between. As DNA, the CDR3 is TGTGCCAGCAGTTCTACAGGGTATCATCAGCCCCAGCATTTT. It translates to CASSSTGYHQPQHF.

The CDR3 here is CASSAGGPSRLNNTEAFF. The CDR3 region has the DNA TGCGCCAGCAGCGCGGGGGGACCATCCAGGCTCAATAACACTGAAGCTTTCTTT. V and J are TRBV5-1 and TRBJ1-1, with D perhaps TRBD1 (5 bases). Germline CDR1 reads SGHRS; CDR2 reads YFSETQ. Trimming cost V 4 bases and J 2 bases, with 24 bases left between them. The CDR3 has 18 residues.

The gene calls are TRBV5-1 and TRBJ2-7; D is undetermined. Trimming took 5 bases from V and 5 from J, leaving 17 bases between them. The CDR3 consists of 14 residues. Germline-derived CDR1 and CDR2 are SGHRS and YFSETQ. CDR3 coding DNA: TGCGCCAGCAGTTCGGAGTTGAGGTTCGACGAGCAGTACTTC. Its protein product is CASSSELRFDEQYF.

The rearrangement links TRBV5-6 to TRBJ2-3; 8 bases line up with TRBD1. CDR3 length equals 15 residues. Germline V gene lookup returns CDR1 SGHDT and CDR2 YYEEEE. J was trimmed by 5 bases and V by 4 bases; bases with no gene match: 9. The DNA of the CDR3 is TGTGCCAGCAGCCCAACAGGGGGTTTGGGAGATACGCAGTATTTT. Translation gives CASSPTGGLGDTQYF.

This clone was counted between two and nine times. This chain connects TRBV6-5 to TRBJ2-7, with 11 bases identical to TRBD2. Looked up from germline, CDR1 is MNHEY and CDR2 is SVGAGI. This CDR3 is built from 15 residues. V was pared by 6 bases and J by 3 bases, with 7 bases of the junction left unmatched. In DNA form, the CDR3 reads TGTGCCAGCAGCCCATCGGGACTAGCGGTCTACGAGCAGTACTTC. It specifies CASSPSGLAVYEQYF.

This chain links TRBV30 with TRBJ1-2, with 10 bases that match TRBD1. The CDR3 runs 16 residues. J lost 1 base, V lost 2 bases, and 7 bases had no gene match. From germline, CDR1 is GTSNPN and CDR2 SVGIG (reference sequence). The CDR3, as DNA: TGTGCCTGGAGTCCGCTCGGGACAGGGGTTAACTATGGCTACACCTTC. Translated, it gives CAWSPLGTGVNYGYTF.

In this sample, this clone turned up once. CDR3 region: CASSFAGDYGYTF. CDR3 coding DNA: TGCGCCAGCAGCTTTGCGGGGGACTATGGCTACACCTTC. V is TRBV5-1 and J is TRBJ1-2; D is perhaps TRBD1 (5 bases). Trimming shortened V by 2 bases and J by 3 bases, and 8 bases separated the two germline ends. CDR1 SGHRS and CDR2 YFSETQ come from the germline V gene. CDR3 length: 13 amino acids.

The chain is built from TRBV5-1 and TRBJ2-3; a possible D gene is TRBD1 (5 bases). The CDR3 consists of 12 residues. Germline values: CDR1 SGHRS, CDR2 YFSETQ. Trimming took off 6 bases at V and 6 bases at J, with 11 bases between the two ends. As DNA, the CDR3 is TGCGCCAGCAAAGGACAAGTTGATACGCAGTATTTT. It is translated as CASKGQVDTQYF.

This clone was recorded a few times. The CDR3, as DNA: TGTGCCAGCAGCTCGGCATTGGCTAGCGGGAGAAACACCGGGGAGCTGTTTTTT. Protein product: CASSSALASGRNTGELFF. The V call is TRBV13, the J call TRBJ2-2; 10 nucleotides line up with TRBD2. Germline V CDR1 and CDR2: PRHDT, FYEKMQ (reference sequence). The J segment lost 2 bases and the V segment lost 4 bases, leaving 10 bases of the junction unmatched. The CDR3 covers 18 residues.

This rearrangement joins TRBV7-8 to TRBJ1-4, with D perhaps TRBD1 (6 bases). CDR3 length: 17 amino acids. V lost 2 bases and J 6 bases, leaving 19 bases between the germline ends. From germline, CDR1 is SGHVS and CDR2 FQNEAQ. The CDR3 protein is CASSLRGAGGGDEKLFF. CDR3 DNA sequence: TGTGCCAGCAGCTTACGGGGGGCCGGAGGGGGTGATGAAAAACTGTTTTTT.

The chain couples TRBV9 to TRBJ1-3; D might be TRBD1 (5 bases). Trimming took 4 bases from V and 1 from J, leaving 15 bases between them. CDR3 length equals 16 residues. The germline CDR1 and CDR2 sequences are SGDLS and YYNGEE. CDR3 in DNA: TGTGCCAGCAGCTCCCGAGTGGGGGGATCTGGAAACACCATATATTTT. Its protein product is CASSSRVGGSGNTIYF.

The chain recombines TRBV7-6 with TRBJ2-7; 9 bases fit TRBD2. The V gene end was trimmed by 1 base and the J gene end by 2 bases; junction bases not matched to a gene: 9. Per the germline V gene, CDR1 is SGHVS and CDR2 is FNYEAQ. The CDR3 extends over 17 amino acids. In DNA form, the CDR3 reads TGTGCCAGCAGCTTAGGGGGGGCGGGAGGGCCCCCCTACGAGCAGTACTTC. Translation: CASSLGGAGGPPYEQYF.

In this sample, this clone turned up once. The J gene is TRBJ2-2, the V gene TRBV9; the D gene is possibly TRBD1 (5 bases). The V end lost 0 bases, the J end lost 4 bases, and 13 bases lay between the germline ends. Germline V gene data show CDR1 as SGDLS and CDR2 as YYNGEE. CDR3 length: 16 amino acids. CDR3 DNA sequence: TGTGCCAGCAGCGTAGCTGCAGGGTTCGGCACCGGGGAGCTGTTTTTT. Protein sequence: CASSVAAGFGTGELFF. Filled out from reference TRBV9 and TRBJ2-2, the complete variable domain reads DSGVTQTPKHLITATGQRVTLRCSPRSGDLSVYWYQQSLDQGLQFLIQYYNGEERAKGNILERFSAQQFPDLHSELNLSSLELGDSALYFCASSVAAGFGTGELFFGEGSRLTVL.

The chain uses TRBV11-2 and TRBJ2-5; 10 positions match TRBD1. Unmatched junction bases numbered 14, after V lost 6 bases and J lost 10 bases. This CDR3 comprises 15 residues. Germline V gene data show CDR1 as SGHAT and CDR2 as FQNNGV. In DNA, the CDR3 is TGTGCCAGCAGTTCTATGACAGGGGGCCGGGGGGGCCAGTACTTC. Protein: CASSSMTGGRGGQYF.

This chain connects TRBV27 to TRBJ1-1; D may be TRBD1 (6 bases). The germline V gene encodes CDR1 MNHEY and CDR2 SMNVEV (reference sequence). Trimming took off 3 bases at V and 8 bases at J, with 16 bases between the two ends. This CDR3 is 14 amino acids long. Written as DNA, the CDR3 is TGTGCCAGCAGTTTCGGGGGGGGCCTAAGAGAAGCTTTCTTT. Translated: CASSFGGGLREAFF.